This paragraph reports one T cell receptor beta chain. CDR3 size: 16 residues. From germline, CDR1 is SGDLS and CDR2 YYNGEE. Trimming removed 0 bases from V and 0 bases from J, with 11 bases in between. This sample is part of a study of blood T cell repertoires in COVID-19. Assay used: immunoSEQ multiplex PCR; TCRdb lists only in-frame clones, some missing. The sample has some 72,000 clones, roughly 89% seen once. Sequencing was carried out using peripheral blood. V and J are TRBV9 and TRBJ2-3, with D perhaps matching TRBD2 (6 bases). The TCR originated in a man in his sixties with acute or convalescent COVID-19. CDR3 coding DNA: TGTGCCAGCAGCGTAGGGATAGCGGCTAGCACAGATACGCAGTATTTT. This translates into CASSVGIAASTDTQYF.